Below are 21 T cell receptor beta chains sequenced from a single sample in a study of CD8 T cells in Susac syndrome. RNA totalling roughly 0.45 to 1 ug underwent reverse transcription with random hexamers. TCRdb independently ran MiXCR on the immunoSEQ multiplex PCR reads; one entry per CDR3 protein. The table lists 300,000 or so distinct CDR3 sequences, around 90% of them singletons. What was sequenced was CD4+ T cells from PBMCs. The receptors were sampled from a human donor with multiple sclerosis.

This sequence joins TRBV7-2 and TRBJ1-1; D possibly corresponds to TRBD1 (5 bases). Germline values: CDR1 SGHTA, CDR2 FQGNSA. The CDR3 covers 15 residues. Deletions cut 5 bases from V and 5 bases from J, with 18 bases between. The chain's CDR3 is CASSPPGTRGTEAFF. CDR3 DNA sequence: TGTGCCAGCAGCCCCCCAGGGACCCGAGGTACTGAAGCTTTCTTT.

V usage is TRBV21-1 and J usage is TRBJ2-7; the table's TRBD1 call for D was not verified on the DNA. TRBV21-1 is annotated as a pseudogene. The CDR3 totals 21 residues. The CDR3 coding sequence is TGTGCCAGCAGCAAAAAGGGGGATGCGACAGGCCAAACGAAACTCACCTACGAGCAGTACTTC. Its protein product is CASSKKGDATGQTKLTYEQYF.

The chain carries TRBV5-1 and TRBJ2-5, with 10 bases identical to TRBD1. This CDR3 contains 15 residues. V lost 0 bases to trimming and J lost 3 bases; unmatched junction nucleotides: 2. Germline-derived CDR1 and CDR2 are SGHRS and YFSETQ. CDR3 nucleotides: TGCGCCAGCAGCTTGGGGACAGGGGGAAAAGAGACCCAGTACTTC. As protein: CASSLGTGGKETQYF.

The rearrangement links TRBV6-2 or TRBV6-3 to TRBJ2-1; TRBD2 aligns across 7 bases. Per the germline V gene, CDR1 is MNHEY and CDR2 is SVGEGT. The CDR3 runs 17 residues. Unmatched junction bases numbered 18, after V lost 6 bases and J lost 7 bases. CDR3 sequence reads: CASSRGSGRGRENEQFF. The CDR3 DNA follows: TGTGCCAGCAGCCGTGGGTCGGGGAGGGGCCGGGAGAATGAGCAGTTCTTC.

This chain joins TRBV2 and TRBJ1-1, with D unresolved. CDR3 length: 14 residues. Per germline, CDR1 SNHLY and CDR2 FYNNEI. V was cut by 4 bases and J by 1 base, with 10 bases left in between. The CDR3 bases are TGTGCCAGCAGTGGAGGACTTAGGAACACTGAAGCTTTCTTT. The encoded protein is CASSGGLRNTEAFF.

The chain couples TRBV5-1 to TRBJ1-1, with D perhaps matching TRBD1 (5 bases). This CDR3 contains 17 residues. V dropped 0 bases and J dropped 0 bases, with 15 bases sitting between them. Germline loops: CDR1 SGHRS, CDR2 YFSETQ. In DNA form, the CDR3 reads TGCGCCAGCAGCTTGGCCGGGGGGTCTCTTATGAACACTGAAGCTTTCTTT. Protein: CASSLAGGSLMNTEAFF.

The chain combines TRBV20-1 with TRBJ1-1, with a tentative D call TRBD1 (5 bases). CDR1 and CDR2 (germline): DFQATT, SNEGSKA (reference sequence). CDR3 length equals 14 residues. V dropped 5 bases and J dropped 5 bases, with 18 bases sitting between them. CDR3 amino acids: CSAPYRTRSTEAFF. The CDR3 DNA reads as TGCAGTGCTCCCTACAGGACCAGGAGTACTGAAGCTTTCTTT.

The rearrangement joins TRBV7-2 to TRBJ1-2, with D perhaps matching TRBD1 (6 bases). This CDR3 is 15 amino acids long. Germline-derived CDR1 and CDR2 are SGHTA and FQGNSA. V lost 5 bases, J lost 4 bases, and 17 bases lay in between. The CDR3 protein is CASSPRGGEAYGYTF. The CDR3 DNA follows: TGTGCCAGCAGCCCTAGGGGGGGAGAGGCCTATGGCTACACCTTC.

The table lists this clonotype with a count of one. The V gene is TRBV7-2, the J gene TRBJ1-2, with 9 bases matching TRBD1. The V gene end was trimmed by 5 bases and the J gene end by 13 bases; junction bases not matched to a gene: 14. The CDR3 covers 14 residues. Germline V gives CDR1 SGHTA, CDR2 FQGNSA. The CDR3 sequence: CASSPNRGQGLPTF. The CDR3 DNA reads TGTGCCAGCAGCCCCAATAGAGGACAGGGGCTTCCCACCTTC.

The CDR3 nucleotides are TGCAGTGCTGTTATGGGGGGGGATTCCGATGGCTACACCTTC. It yields the protein CSAVMGGDSDGYTF. V usage is TRBV20-1 and J usage is TRBJ1-2; tentatively, D is TRBD1 (5 bases). Looked up from germline, CDR1 is DFQATT and CDR2 is SNEGSKA (reference sequence). The CDR3 has 14 amino acids. Trimming cost V 5 bases and J 6 bases, with 19 bases left between them.

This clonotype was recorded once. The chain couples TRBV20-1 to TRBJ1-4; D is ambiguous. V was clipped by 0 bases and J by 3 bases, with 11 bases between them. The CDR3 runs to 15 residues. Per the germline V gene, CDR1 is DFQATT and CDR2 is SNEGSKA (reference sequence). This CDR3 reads CSARDGGIANEKLFF. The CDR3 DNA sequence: TGCAGTGCTAGAGATGGCGGGATCGCTAATGAAAAACTGTTTTTT.

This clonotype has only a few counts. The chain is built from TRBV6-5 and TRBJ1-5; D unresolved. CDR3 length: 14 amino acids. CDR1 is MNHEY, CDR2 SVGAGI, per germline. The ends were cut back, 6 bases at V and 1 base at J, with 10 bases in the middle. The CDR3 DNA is TGTGCCAGCAGGAACGGCGGGAGCAATCAGCCCCAGCATTTT. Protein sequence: CASRNGGSNQPQHF.

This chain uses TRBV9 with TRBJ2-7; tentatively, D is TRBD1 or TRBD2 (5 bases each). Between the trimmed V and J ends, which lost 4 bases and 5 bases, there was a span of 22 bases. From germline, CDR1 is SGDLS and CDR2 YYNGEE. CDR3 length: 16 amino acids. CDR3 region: CASSLSARDPGHEQYF. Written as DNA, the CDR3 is TGTGCCAGCAGCCTCTCTGCCCGGGACCCAGGGCACGAGCAGTACTTC.

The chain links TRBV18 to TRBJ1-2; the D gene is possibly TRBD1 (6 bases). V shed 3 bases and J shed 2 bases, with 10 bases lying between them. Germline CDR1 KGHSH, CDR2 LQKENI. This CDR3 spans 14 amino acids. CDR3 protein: CASSPLDRNYGYTF. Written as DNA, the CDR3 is TGTGCCAGCTCACCTCTTGACAGGAACTATGGCTACACCTTC.

CDR3 DNA: TGTGCCAGTAGTACGACGGGAAGAGGCTATGGCTACACCTTC. Its protein is CASSTTGRGYGYTF. The chain carries TRBV19 and TRBJ1-2; D remains unclear. The germline CDR1 and CDR2 sequences are LNHDA and SQIVND (reference sequence). CDR3 length: 14 amino acids. Trimming removed 4 bases from V and 4 bases from J, with 13 bases in between.

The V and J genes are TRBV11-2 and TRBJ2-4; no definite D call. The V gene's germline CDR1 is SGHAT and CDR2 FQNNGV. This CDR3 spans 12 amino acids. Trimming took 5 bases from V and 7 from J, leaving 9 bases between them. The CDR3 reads CASSNQDNIQYF. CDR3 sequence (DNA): TGTGCCAGCAGCAATCAGGATAACATTCAGTACTTC. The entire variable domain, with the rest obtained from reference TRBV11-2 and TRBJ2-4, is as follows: EAGVAQSPRYKIIEKRQSVAFWCNPISGHATLYWYQQILGQGPKLLIQFQNNGVVDDSQLPKDRFSAERLKGVDSTLKIQPAKLEDSAVYLCASSNQDNIQYFGAGTRLSVL.

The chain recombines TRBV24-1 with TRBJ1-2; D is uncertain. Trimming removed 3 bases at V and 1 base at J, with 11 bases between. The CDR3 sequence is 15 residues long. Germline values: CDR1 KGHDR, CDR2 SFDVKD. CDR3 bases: TGTGCCACCAGTGATGGCGCGAAGGTTAACTATGGCTACACCTTC. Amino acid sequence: CATSDGAKVNYGYTF.

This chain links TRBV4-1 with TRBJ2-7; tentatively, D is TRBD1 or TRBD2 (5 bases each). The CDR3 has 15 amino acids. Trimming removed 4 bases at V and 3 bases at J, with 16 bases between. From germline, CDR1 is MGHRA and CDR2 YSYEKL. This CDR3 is CASSPGTATLYEQYF. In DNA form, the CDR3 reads TGCGCCAGCAGCCCCGGGACGGCGACACTCTACGAGCAGTACTTC.

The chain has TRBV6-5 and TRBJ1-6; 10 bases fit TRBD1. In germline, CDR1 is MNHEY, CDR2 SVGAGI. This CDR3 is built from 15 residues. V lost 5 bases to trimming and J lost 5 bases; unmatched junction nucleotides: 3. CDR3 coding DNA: TGTGCCAGCAGTCGGACAGGGGGGGATAATTCACCCCTCCACTTT. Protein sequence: CASSRTGGDNSPLHF.

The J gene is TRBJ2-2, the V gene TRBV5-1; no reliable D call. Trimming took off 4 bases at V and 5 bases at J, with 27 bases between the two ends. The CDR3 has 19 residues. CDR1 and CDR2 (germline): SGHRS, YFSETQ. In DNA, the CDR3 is TGCGCCAGCAGCCAAACGATCGGGCCAGTGGGAAGTGAAACCGGGGAGCTGTTTTTT. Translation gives CASSQTIGPVGSETGELFF.

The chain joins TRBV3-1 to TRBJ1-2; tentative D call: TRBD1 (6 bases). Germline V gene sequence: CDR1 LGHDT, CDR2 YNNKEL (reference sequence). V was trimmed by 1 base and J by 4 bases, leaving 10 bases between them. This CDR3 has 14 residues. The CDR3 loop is CASSQVSRGYGYTF. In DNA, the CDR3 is TGTGCCAGCAGCCAAGTATCCAGGGGCTATGGCTACACCTTC. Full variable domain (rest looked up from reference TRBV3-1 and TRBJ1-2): DTAVSQTPKYLVTQMGNDKSIKCEQNLGHDTMYWYKQDSKKFLKIMFSYNNKELIINETVPNRFSPKSPDKAHLNLHINSLELGDSAVYFCASSQVSRGYGYTFGSGTRLTVV.